The subject of this entry is one TCR beta chain. Its cognate antigen is unknown. Relative to the germline gene, one junction end is altered; a read error may explain this. This specimen belongs to a study of blood T cells in healthy people across ages. Combining a sample-barcoded 5' primer with a J-beta primer mix, a second PCR ran for roughly 6 to 12 cycles. Carrying 12 random nucleotides, a template-switch adaptor labeled each individual cDNA molecule. Each CDR3 protein is one row after TCRdb ran MiXCR on the 5' RACE reads. The sample comprises approximately 800,000 distinct CDR3 sequences, around 50% of which are singletons, and roughly 26% rests with the top ten. Germline loops: CDR1 SGHTA, CDR2 FQGNSA. The CDR3 is made up of 16 amino acids. Broader study findings: Long-lived and aged donors differed, with more naive CD4+ cells and higher diversity in the long-lived. Estimated diversity across one million T cells was deemed an underestimate.

The TCR was taken from a man aged 40-50 years in good health. The chain carries TRBV7-2 and TRBJ2-5, with 7 bases aligning to TRBD2. The J call is in doubt because the DNA end fits TRBJ2-7 better. Material: blood. CDR3 nucleotides: TGTGCCAGCAGCTTTCGTCCAGGGACTAACTCCCACGAGCAGTACTTC. Translating it yields CASSFRPGTNSHEQYF.